This T cell receptor beta chain was recorded in a study of blood T cells in healthy people across ages. A J-beta primer mix and a sample-barcoded 5' primer were used in a second PCR of about 7 to 12 cycles. MiXCR, run by TCRdb on the 5' RACE reads, gives a single entry per CDR3 protein. The data contain over 500,000 distinct CDR3 sequences, about 26% of them singletons. With 2 bases removed from V and 5 bases from J, the gap between germline ends came to 13 bases. From germline, CDR1 is SEHNR and CDR2 FQNEAQ (reference sequence). CDR3 size: 15 residues. These data were likewise used in another study, on T cells of mothers and their children. This second report adds: A few healthy Caucasian mothers, along with their six children, were the donors. The whole RNA yield was converted to cDNA, around 1.5 ug per 15 ul.

The material sequenced was blood. This chain connects TRBV7-9 to TRBJ1-5; D unresolved. This clonotype was obtained from a boy aged 2 to 10 in good health. CDR3 coding DNA: TGTGCCAGCAGCTTATCGGGCTCCGGTTATCAGCCCCAGCATTTT. Translating gives CASSLSGSGYQPQHF.